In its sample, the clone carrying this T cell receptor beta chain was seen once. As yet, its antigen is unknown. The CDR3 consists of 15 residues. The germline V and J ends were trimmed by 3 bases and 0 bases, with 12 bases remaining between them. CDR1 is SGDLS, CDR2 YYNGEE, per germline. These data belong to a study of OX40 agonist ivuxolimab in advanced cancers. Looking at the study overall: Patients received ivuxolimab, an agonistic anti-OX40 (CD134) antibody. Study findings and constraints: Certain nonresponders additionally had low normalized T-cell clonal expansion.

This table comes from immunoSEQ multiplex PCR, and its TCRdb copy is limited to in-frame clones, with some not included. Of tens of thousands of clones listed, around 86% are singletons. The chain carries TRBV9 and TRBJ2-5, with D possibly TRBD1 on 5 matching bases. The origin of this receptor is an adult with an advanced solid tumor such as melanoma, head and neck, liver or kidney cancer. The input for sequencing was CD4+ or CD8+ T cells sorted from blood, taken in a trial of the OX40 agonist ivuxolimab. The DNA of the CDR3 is TGTGCCAGCAGCGCGTCCTCAGGGTACCAAGAGACCCAGTACTTC. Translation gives CASSASSGYQETQYF.